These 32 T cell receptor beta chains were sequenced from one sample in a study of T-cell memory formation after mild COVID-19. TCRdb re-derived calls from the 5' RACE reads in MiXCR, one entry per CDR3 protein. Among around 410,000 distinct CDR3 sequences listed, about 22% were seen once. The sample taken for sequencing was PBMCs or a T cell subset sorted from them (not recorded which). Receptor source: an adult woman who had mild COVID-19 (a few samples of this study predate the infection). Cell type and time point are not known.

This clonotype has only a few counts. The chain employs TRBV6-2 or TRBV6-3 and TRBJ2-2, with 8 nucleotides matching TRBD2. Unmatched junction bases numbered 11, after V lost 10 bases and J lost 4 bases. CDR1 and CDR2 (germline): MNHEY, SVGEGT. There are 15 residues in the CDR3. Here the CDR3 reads CATTRTSRSTGELFF. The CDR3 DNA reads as TGTGCCACCACGCGGACTAGCAGATCCACCGGGGAGCTGTTTTTT.

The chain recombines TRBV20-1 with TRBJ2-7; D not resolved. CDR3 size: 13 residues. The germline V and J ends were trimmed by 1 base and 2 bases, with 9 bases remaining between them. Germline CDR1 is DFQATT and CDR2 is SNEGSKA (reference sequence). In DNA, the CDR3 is TGCAGTGCTAGAGTCGGCAGCCCCTACGAGCAGTACTTC. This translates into CSARVGSPYEQYF.

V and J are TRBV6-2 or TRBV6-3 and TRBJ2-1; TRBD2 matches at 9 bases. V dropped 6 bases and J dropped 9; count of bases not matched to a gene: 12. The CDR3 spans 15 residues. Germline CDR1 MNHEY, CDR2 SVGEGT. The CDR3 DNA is TGTGCCAGCAGGCCTGGGACTAGCCTACGGGGTGAGCAGTTCTTC. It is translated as CASRPGTSLRGEQFF.

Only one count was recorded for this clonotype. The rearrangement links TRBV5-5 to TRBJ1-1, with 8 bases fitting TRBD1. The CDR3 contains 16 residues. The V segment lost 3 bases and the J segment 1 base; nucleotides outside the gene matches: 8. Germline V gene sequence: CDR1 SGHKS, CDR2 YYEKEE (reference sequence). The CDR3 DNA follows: TGTGCCAGCAGCTCGACCCCCGGGACAGGGAACACTGAAGCTTTCTTT. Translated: CASSSTPGTGNTEAFF.

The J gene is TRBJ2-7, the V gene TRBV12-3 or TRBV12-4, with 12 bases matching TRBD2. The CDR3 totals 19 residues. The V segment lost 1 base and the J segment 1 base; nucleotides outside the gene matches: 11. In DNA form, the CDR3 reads TGTGCCAGCAGTTTAGGTTGGCTAGCGGGAGGGGGGAGTTCCTACGAGCAGTACTTC. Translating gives CASSLGWLAGGGSSYEQYF.

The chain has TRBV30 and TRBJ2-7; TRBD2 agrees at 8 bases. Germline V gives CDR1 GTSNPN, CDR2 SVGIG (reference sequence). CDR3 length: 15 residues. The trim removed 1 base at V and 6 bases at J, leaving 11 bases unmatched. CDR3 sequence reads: CAWSGRAGGGLEQYF. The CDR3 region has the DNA TGTGCCTGGAGTGGTCGGGCGGGGGGTGGTCTCGAGCAGTACTTC.

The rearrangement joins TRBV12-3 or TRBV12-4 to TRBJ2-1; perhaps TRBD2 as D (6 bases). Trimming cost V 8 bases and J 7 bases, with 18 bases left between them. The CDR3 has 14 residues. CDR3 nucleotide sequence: TGTGCCAGCGCCGTCGCGGGGCGTTGGAATGAGCAGTTCTTC. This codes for CASAVAGRWNEQFF.

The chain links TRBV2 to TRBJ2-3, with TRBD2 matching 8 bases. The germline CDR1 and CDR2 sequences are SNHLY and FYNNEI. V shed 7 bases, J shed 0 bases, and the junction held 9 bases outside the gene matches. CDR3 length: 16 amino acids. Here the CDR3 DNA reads TGTGCCAGCATTAACCCAGCGGGGGTTAGCACAGATACGCAGTATTTT. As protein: CASINPAGVSTDTQYF.

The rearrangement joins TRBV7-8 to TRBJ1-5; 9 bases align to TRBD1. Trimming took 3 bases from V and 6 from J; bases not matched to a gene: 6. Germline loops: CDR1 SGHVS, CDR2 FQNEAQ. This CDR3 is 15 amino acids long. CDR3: CASSFTGGLGQPQHF. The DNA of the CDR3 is TGTGCCAGCAGCTTTACAGGGGGCTTGGGTCAGCCCCAGCATTTT.

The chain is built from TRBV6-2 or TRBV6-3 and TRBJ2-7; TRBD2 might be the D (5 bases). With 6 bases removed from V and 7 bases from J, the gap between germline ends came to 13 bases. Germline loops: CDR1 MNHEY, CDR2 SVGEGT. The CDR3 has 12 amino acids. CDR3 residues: CASRRRSEEQYF. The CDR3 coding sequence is TGTGCCAGCAGGAGGAGGTCGGAAGAGCAGTACTTC.

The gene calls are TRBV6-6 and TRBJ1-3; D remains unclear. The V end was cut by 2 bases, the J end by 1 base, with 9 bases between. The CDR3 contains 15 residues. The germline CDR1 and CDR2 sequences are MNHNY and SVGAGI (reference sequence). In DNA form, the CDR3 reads TGTGCCAGCAGTTACGTAGGACGTTCTGGAAACACCATATATTTT. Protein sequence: CASSYVGRSGNTIYF.

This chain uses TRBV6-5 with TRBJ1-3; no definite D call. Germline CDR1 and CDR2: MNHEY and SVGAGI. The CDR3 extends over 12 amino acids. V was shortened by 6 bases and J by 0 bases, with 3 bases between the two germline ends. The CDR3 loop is CASRSSGNTIYF. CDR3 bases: TGTGCCAGCAGGAGCTCTGGAAACACCATATATTTT.

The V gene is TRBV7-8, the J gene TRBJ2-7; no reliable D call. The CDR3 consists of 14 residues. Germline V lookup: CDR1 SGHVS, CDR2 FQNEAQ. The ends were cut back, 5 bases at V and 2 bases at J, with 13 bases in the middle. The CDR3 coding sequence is TGTGCCAGCAGCGTAACGACACTAACCTACGAGCAGTACTTC. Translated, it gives CASSVTTLTYEQYF.

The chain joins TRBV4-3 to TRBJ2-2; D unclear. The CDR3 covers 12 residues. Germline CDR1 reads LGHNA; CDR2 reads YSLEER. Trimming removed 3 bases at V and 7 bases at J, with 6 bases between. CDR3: CASSHPVGELFF. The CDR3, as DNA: TGCGCCAGCAGCCACCCAGTCGGGGAGCTGTTTTTT.

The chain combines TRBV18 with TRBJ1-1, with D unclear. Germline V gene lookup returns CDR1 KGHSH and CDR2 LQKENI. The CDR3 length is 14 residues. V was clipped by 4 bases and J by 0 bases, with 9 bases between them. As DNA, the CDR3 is TGTGCCAGCTCACGATCCGGTATGAACACTGAAGCTTTCTTT. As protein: CASSRSGMNTEAFF.

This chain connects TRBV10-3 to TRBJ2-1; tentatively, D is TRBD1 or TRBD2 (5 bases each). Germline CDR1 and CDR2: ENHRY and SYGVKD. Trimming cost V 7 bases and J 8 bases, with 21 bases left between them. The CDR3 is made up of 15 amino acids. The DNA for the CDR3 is TGTGCCATCAAGAGCCCGGGACGGATTATCCATGAGCAGTTCTTC. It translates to CAIKSPGRIIHEQFF.

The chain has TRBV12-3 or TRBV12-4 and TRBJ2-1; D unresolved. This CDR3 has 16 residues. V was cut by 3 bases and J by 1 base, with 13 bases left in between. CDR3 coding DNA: TGTGCCAGCAGTTTGAGAAGGGTTCTGTCCTACAATGAGCAGTTCTTC. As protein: CASSLRRVLSYNEQFF.

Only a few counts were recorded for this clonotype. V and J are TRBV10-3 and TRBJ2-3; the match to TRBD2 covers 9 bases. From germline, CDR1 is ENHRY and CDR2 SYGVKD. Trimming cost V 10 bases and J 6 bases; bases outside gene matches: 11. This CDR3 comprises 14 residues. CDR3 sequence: CANSGSGGTDTQYF. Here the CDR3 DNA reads TGTGCCAACTCCGGTAGCGGGGGAACTGATACGCAGTATTTT.

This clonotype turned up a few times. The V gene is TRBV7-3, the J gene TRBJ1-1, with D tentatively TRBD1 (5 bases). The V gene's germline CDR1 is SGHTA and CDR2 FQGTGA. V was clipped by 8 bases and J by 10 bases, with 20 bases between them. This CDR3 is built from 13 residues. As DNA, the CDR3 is TGTGCCAGCCGATACAACTCACGAGGGGCAGCTTTCTTT. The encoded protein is CASRYNSRGAAFF.

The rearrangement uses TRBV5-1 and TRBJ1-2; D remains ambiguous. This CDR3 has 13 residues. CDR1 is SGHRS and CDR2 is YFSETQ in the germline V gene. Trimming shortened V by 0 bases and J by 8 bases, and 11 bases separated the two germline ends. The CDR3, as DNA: TGCGCCAGCAGCTTGGCGACGACCTTGGGCTACACCTTC. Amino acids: CASSLATTLGYTF.

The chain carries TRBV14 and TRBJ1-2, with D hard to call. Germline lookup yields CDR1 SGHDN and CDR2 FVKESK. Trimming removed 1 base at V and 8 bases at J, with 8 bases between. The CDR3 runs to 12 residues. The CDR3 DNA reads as TGTGCCAGCAGCCAAGCAAATACGGGCTACACCTTC. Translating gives CASSQANTGYTF.

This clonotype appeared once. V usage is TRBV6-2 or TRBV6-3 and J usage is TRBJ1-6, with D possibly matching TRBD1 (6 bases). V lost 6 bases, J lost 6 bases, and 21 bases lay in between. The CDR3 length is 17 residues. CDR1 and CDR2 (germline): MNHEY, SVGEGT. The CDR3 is CASSHDRRQAPNSPLHF. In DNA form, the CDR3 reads TGTGCCAGCAGCCACGATCGGCGACAGGCCCCTAATTCACCCCTCCACTTT.

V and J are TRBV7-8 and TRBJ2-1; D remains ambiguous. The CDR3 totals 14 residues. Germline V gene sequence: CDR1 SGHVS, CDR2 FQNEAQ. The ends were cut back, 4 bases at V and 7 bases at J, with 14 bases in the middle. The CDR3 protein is CASSYSRFGNEQFF. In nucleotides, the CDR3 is TGTGCCAGCAGCTACAGCAGGTTCGGAAATGAGCAGTTCTTC.

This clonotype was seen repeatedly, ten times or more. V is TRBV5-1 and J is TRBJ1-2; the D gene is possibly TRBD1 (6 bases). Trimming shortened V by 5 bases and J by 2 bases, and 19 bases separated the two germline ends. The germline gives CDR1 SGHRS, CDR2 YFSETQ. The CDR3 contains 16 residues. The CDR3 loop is CASSLQGSGSNYGYTF. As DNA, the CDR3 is TGCGCCAGCAGTCTTCAGGGGTCCGGTTCGAACTATGGCTACACCTTC.

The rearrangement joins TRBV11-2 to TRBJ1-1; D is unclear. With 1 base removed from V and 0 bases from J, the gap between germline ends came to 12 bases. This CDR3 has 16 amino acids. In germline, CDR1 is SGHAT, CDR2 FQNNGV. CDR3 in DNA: TGTGCCAGCAGCTTAGTGTCTGAGTTAATGAACACTGAAGCTTTCTTT. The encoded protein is CASSLVSELMNTEAFF.

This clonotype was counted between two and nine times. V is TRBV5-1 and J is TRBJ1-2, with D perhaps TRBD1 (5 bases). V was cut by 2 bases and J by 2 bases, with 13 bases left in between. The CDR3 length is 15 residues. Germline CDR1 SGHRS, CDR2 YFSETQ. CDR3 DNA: TGCGCCAGCAGCTTAGCCCCGACAGCGAACTATGGCTACACCTTC. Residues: CASSLAPTANYGYTF.

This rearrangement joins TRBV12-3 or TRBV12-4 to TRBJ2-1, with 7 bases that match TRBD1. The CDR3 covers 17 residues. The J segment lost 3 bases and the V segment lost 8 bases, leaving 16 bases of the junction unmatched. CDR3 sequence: CASGKTGADEYYNEQFF. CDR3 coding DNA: TGTGCCAGCGGGAAAACAGGGGCCGACGAGTACTACAATGAGCAGTTCTTC.

The CDR3 sequence is CASAGSEQYF. CDR3 sequence (DNA): TGTGCCAGTGCAGGGTCCGAGCAGTACTTC. The rearrangement links TRBV19 to TRBJ2-7; D perhaps matches TRBD1 (5 bases). V was shortened by 8 bases and J by 6 bases, with 8 bases between the two germline ends. Germline lookup yields CDR1 LNHDA and CDR2 SQIVND (reference sequence). CDR3 length: 10 amino acids.

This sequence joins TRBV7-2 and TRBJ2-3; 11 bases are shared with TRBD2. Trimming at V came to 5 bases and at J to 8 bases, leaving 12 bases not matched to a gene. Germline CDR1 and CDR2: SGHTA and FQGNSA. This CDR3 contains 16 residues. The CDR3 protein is CASSPQGLAGGGTQYF. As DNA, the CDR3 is TGTGCCAGCAGCCCCCAGGGGCTAGCGGGAGGTGGTACGCAGTATTTT.

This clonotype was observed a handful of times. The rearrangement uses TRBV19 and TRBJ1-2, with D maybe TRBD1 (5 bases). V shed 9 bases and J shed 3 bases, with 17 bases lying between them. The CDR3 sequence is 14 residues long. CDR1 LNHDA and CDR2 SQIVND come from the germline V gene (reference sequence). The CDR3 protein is CASRGTGGDYGYTF. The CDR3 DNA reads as TGTGCCAGCAGAGGGACCGGCGGCGACTATGGCTACACCTTC.

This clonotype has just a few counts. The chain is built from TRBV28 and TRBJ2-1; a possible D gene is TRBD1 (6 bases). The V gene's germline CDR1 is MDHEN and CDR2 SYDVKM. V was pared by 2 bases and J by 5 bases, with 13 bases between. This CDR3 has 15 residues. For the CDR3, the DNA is TGTGCCAGCAGTTTAACCTGGGGGCGTGACAATGAGCAGTTCTTC. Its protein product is CASSLTWGRDNEQFF.

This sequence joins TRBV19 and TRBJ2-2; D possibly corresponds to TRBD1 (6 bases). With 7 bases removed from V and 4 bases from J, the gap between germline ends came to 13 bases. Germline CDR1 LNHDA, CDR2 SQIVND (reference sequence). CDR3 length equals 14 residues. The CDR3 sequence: CASKTGVLTGELFF. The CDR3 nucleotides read TGTGCCAGTAAGACAGGCGTTCTCACCGGGGAGCTGTTTTTT.